This TCR beta chain came from a study of blood T cell repertoires in COVID-19. Study-wide context: COVID-19 samples collected from the United States, Italy and Spain covered acute and convalescent phases. In each case, the material was cDNA or gDNA derived from T cells, B-cell-depleted T cells, or PBMCs.

As originally analysed: The assay estimated nucleated cells by amplifying reference gene primers. Produced via immunoSEQ multiplex PCR; TCRdb's table is partial and in-frame only. Clonal size and the V and J genes are those of that table, whereas D and trimming came from the DNA. Of over 15,000 clones listed, 86% are singletons. V gave up 2 bases and J gave up 6 bases, with 11 bases separating them. CDR1 and CDR2 from the germline V gene are ENHRY and SYGVKD. The CDR3 has 14 amino acids. Specimen: peripheral blood. This rearrangement joins TRBV10-3 to TRBJ2-1, with D unclear. This sequence originates from a man in his 70s with acute or convalescent COVID-19. CDR3 DNA: TGTGCCATCAGTGAGCCTAGTAGCAGCAATGAGCAGTTCTTC. Protein sequence: CAISEPSSSNEQFF.